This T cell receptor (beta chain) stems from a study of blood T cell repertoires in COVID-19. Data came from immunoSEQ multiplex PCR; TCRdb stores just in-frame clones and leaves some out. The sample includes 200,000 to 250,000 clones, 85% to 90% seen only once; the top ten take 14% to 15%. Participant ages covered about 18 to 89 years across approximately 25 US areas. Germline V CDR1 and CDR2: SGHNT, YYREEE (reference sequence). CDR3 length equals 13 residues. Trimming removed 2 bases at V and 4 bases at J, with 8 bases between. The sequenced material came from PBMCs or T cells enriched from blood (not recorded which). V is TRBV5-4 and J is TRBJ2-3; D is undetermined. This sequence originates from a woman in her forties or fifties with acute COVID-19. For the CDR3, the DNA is TGTGCCAGCAGCTTTTCGGGTCCAGATACGCAGTATTTT. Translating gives CASSFSGPDTQYF.